The 16 T cell receptor beta chains below come from one sample, sequenced in a study of shared clonotypes between healthy human individuals (dated by TCRdb to 2018 to 2021). The protocol used for the library was the immunoSEQ multiplex PCR assay. Drawn from immuneACCESS, this table holds only the in-frame rearrangements with V and J called that TCRdb kept. Clones are partly lost; checked studies trace under half to an unresolved V gene and leave the rest unexplained. The sample profile shows fewer than 600,000 clones; 79% of them were found once. The ten largest make up roughly 13% of the sample. Sequencing was performed on PBMCs. The receptors originated from a woman aged 40 to 55 in good health. Some clones in this sample may be carry-over from other donors' samples.

This chain connects TRBV5-1 to TRBJ2-1; maybe TRBD1 (6 bases). Germline values: CDR1 SGHRS, CDR2 YFSETQ. V lost 0 bases to trimming and J lost 12 bases, with 10 bases between them. This CDR3 contains 12 residues. The CDR3 protein is CASSLVADRQFF. CDR3 sequence (DNA): TGCGCCAGCAGCTTGGTGGCGGACAGGCAGTTCTTC.

This clone was seen a few times. This sequence joins TRBV10-3 and TRBJ2-2; D call uncertain. Trimming stripped 4 bases from V and 3 bases from J, with 9 bases between. The CDR3 is made up of 14 amino acids. Germline values: CDR1 ENHRY, CDR2 SYGVKD. The CDR3 protein is CAISGVADTGELFF. CDR3 bases: TGTGCCATCAGTGGGGTAGCTGACACCGGGGAGCTGTTTTTT.

This chain links TRBV27 with TRBJ1-5; D uncertain. Trimming removed 2 bases at V and 0 bases at J, with 14 bases between. CDR3 length: 17 residues. The germline gives CDR1 MNHEY, CDR2 SMNVEV (reference sequence). The CDR3 DNA follows: TGTGCCAGCAGTTTAGTCAGGCCCCTATCTAGCAATCAGCCCCAGCATTTT. Protein sequence: CASSLVRPLSSNQPQHF.

The CDR3 coding sequence is TGTGCCAGCAGTGCATGGAGCTCCGGCGAGCAGTACTTC. Translated: CASSAWSSGEQYF. This rearrangement joins TRBV25-1 to TRBJ2-7, with no clear D. From germline, CDR1 is MGHDK and CDR2 SYGVNS. V lost 4 bases, J lost 6 bases, and 13 bases lay in between. The CDR3 contains 13 residues.

This clone was counted a single time. This chain uses TRBV2 with TRBJ2-1; 12 positions match TRBD1. The junction had 7 bases not matched to a gene; V was cut back by 0 bases and J by 7 bases. This CDR3 contains 17 residues. Germline assignment: CDR1 SNHLY and CDR2 FYNNEI. CDR3 in amino acids: CASSEALGTGGGNEQFF. The CDR3 DNA sequence: TGTGCCAGCAGTGAAGCGCTTGGGACAGGGGGCGGGAATGAGCAGTTCTTC.

The sample holds a few counts of this clone. V is TRBV6-6 and J is TRBJ2-2, with D unclear. Per the germline V gene, CDR1 is MNHNY and CDR2 is SVGAGI (reference sequence). The V end was cut by 6 bases, the J end by 7 bases, with 6 bases between. There are 11 residues in the CDR3. The CDR3 is CASRGYGELFF. The CDR3 bases are TGTGCCAGCAGGGGGTACGGGGAGCTGTTTTTT.

The chain carries TRBV27 and TRBJ2-5; 7 bases map to TRBD1. The CDR3 loop spans 13 amino acids. The J segment lost 5 bases and the V segment lost 6 bases, leaving 6 bases of the junction unmatched. Germline values: CDR1 MNHEY, CDR2 SMNVEV (reference sequence). The CDR3 DNA reads as TGTGCCAGCAGACGACAGGGAGCGGAGACCCAGTACTTC. Its translation: CASRRQGAETQYF.

The table lists this clone with a count of one. The CDR3 nucleotides are TGTGCCAGCAGATACGGGACAGGGGGCGCGGGCAATCAGCCCCAGCATTTT. Its translation is CASRYGTGGAGNQPQHF. The chain uses TRBV2 and TRBJ1-5; 12 bases are a match to TRBD1. After removal of 6 bases from V and 2 bases from J, the junction contained 8 bases not matched to a gene. From germline, CDR1 is SNHLY and CDR2 FYNNEI. The CDR3 runs 17 residues.

DNA for the CDR3: TGTGCCAGCAGTGCCACCGGGACTAGCGGTTCCTACGAGCAGTACTTC. Its translation is CASSATGTSGSYEQYF. The chain has TRBV28 and TRBJ2-7, with 11 bases lining up with TRBD2. Germline V lookup: CDR1 MDHEN, CDR2 SYDVKM. The CDR3 runs to 16 residues. V was clipped by 5 bases and J by 1 base; unmatched bases: 7.

This clone occurred once. This chain connects TRBV7-2 to TRBJ2-7; no reliable D call. V was clipped by 5 bases and J by 3 bases, with 14 bases between them. Germline CDR1 SGHTA, CDR2 FQGNSA. This CDR3 is built from 14 residues. The CDR3 loop is CASSPARLNYEQYF. The CDR3 coding sequence is TGTGCCAGCAGCCCCGCCAGGCTAAACTACGAGCAGTACTTC.

The chain carries TRBV18 and TRBJ2-2; TRBD1 matches at 7 bases. Losses at the gene ends were 5 bases for V and 7 bases for J; bases not matched to a gene: 10. This CDR3 has 15 amino acids. Germline V CDR1 and CDR2: KGHSH, LQKENI. CDR3: CASSTGQNTFGELFF. The CDR3 nucleotides are TGTGCCAGCTCAACGGGACAGAACACATTCGGGGAGCTGTTTTTT.

This clone appeared many times. The rearrangement links TRBV5-6 to TRBJ1-2; tentative D call: TRBD1 (6 bases). CDR1 and CDR2 from the germline V gene are SGHDT and YYEEEE. The CDR3 totals 13 residues. V was clipped by 4 bases and J by 9 bases, with 16 bases between them. The CDR3 coding sequence is TGTGCCAGCAGCCCCGGACAGTATGCTCGCTACACCTTC. This gives the protein CASSPGQYARYTF.

This rearrangement joins TRBV10-1 to TRBJ2-5; TRBD1 aligns across 9 bases. From germline, CDR1 is WNHNN and CDR2 SYGVQD (reference sequence). Trimming took 4 bases from V and 3 from J; bases not matched to a gene: 0. The CDR3 runs to 13 residues. The CDR3 here is CASSGTGEETQYF. CDR3 coding DNA: TGCGCCAGCAGTGGGACAGGGGAAGAGACCCAGTACTTC.

The gene calls are TRBV7-9 and TRBJ2-3, with TRBD2 identical over 8 bases. This CDR3 spans 16 amino acids. CDR1 is SEHNR and CDR2 is FQNEAQ in the germline V gene (reference sequence). With V trimmed by 1 base and J by 5 bases, 8 bases remained unmatched. The CDR3 region is CASSLVAGLRQDTQYF. CDR3 nucleotide sequence: TGTGCCAGCAGCTTAGTAGCGGGATTACGGCAAGATACGCAGTATTTT.

The chain has TRBV28 and TRBJ2-7; weak D call: TRBD1 (5 bases). CDR1 is MDHEN, CDR2 SYDVKM, per germline. The CDR3 contains 13 residues. The V end was cut by 7 bases, the J end by 2 bases, with 12 bases between. CDR3: CASKSLGPYEQYF. The DNA of the CDR3 is TGTGCCAGCAAAAGCCTGGGGCCCTACGAGCAGTACTTC. Together with reference TRBV28 and TRBJ2-7, the CDR3 gives the full variable domain: DVKVTQSSRYLVKRTGEKVFLECVQDMDHENMFWYRQDPGLGLRLIYFSYDVKMKEKGDIPEGYSVSREKKERFSLILESASTNQTSMYLCASKSLGPYEQYFGPGTRLTVT.

V and J are TRBV28 and TRBJ1-1, with 9 bases fitting TRBD1. With 6 bases clipped from V and 4 bases from J, the junction kept 9 bases outside the gene matches. CDR3 length: 15 residues. Germline loops: CDR1 MDHEN, CDR2 SYDVKM. The CDR3 DNA reads as TGTGCCAGCAGCCGCCCGGGACAGGGTGTCACTGAAGCTTTCTTT. Amino acid sequence: CASSRPGQGVTEAFF.